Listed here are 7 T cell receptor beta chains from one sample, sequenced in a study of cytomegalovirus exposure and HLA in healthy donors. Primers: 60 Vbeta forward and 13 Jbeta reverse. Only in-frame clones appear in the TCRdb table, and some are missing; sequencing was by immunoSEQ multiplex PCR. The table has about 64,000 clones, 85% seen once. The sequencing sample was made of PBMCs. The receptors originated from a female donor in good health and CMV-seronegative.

The CDR3 region is CASSLQPRGNEQFF. In nucleotides, the CDR3 is TGTGCCAGCAGCCTCCAGCCCAGGGGCAATGAGCAGTTCTTC. This sequence joins TRBV7-3 and TRBJ2-1, with D perhaps TRBD1 (6 bases). The CDR3 has 14 residues. Germline V gene sequence: CDR1 SGHTA, CDR2 FQGTGA. Trimming shortened V by 5 bases and J by 6 bases, and 14 bases separated the two germline ends. The full variable domain, its missing parts supplied by reference TRBV7-3 and TRBJ2-1, is GAGVSQTPSNKVTEKGKYVELRCDPISGHTALYWYRQSLGQGPEFLIYFQGTGAADDSGLPNDRFFAVRPEGSVSTLKIQRTERGDSAVYLCASSLQPRGNEQFFGPGTRLTVL.

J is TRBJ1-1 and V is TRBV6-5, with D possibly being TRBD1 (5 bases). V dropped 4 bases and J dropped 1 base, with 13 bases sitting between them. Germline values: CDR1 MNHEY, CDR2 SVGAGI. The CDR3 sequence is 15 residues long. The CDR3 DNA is TGTGCCAGCAGTTGGGGCAGCTTCACGAACACTGAAGCTTTCTTT. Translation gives CASSWGSFTNTEAFF.

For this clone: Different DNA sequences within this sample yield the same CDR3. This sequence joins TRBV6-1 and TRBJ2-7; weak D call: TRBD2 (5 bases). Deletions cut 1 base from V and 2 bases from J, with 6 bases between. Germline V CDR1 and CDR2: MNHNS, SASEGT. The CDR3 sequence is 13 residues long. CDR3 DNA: TGTGCCAGCAGTGAAGGGCGGGCCTACGAGCAGTACTTC. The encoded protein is CASSEGRAYEQYF.

The chain's CDR3 is CASSYLAGRGSDTQYF. Here the CDR3 DNA reads TGTGCCAGCAGCTACTTGGCGGGGCGGGGGTCAGATACGCAGTATTTT. This sequence joins TRBV7-9 and TRBJ2-3; 7 nucleotides align to TRBD2. This CDR3 comprises 16 residues. Germline V gene sequence: CDR1 SEHNR, CDR2 FQNEAQ (reference sequence). V trimming: 4 bases; J trimming: 4 bases; junction bases outside the gene matches: 11.

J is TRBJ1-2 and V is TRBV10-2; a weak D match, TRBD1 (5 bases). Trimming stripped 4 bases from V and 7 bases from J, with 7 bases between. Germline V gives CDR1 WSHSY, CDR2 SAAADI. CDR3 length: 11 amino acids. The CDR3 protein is CASSARAGYTF. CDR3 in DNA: TGCGCCAGCAGTGCCAGGGCTGGCTACACCTTC.

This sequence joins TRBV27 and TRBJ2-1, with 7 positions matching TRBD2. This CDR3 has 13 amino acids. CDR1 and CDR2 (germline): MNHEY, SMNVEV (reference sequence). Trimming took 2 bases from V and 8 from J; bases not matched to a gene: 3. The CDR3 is CASSLAGVDEQFF. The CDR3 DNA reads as TGTGCCAGCAGTTTAGCGGGAGTTGATGAGCAGTTCTTC.

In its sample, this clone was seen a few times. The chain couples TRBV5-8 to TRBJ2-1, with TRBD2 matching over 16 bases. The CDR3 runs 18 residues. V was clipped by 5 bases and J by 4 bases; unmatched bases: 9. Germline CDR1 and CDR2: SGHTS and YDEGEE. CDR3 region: CASSTPGLAGGIYNEQFF. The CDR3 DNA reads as TGTGCCAGCAGTACACCGGGACTAGCGGGGGGGATTTACAATGAGCAGTTCTTC. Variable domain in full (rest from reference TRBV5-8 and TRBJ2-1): EAGVTQSPTHLIKTRGQQATLRCSPISGHTSVYWYQQALGLGLQFLLWYDEGEERNRGNFPPRFSGRQFPNYSSELNVNALELEDSALYLCASSTPGLAGGIYNEQFFGPGTRLTVL.